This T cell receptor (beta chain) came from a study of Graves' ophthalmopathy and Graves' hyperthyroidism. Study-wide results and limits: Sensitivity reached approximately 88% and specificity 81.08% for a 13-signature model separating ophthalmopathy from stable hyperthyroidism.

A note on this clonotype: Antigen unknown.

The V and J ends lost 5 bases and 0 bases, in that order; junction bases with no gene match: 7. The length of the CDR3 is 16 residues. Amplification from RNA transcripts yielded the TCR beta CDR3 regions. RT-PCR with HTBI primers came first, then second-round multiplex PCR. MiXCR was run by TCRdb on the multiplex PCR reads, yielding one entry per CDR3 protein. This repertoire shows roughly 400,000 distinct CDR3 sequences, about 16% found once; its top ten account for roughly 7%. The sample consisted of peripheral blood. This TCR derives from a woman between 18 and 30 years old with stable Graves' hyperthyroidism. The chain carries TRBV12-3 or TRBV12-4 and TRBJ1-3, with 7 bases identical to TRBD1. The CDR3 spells CASSKTGLPSGNTIYF. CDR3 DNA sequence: TGTGCCAGCAGTAAGACAGGGCTGCCCTCTGGAAACACCATATATTTT.